This T cell receptor beta chain was recorded in a study of cytomegalovirus exposure and HLA in healthy donors. On this clone itself: Its antigen remains unidentified.

Germline-derived CDR1 and CDR2 are SGHDT and YYEEEE. The CDR3 extends over 17 amino acids. V gave up 0 bases and J gave up 2 bases; unmatched junction bases: 9. PCR primers comprised 60 Vbeta and 13 Jbeta primers. Libraries were prepared by immunoSEQ multiplex PCR; TCRdb keeps only in-frame clonotypes and omits some of them. In the table there are some 100,000 clones, about three quarters of which are singletons. Study findings and constraints: It was confirmed in vitro that three of the CMV-associated chains were specific for CMV antigens. An analysis done earlier found most TCR beta V segments productive about 87% or about 30% of the time. The listing of 150 to 200 TCR beta chains classed them as cytomegalovirus-associated. Presence/absence analyses assumed roughly uniform sequencing depth across donors, which may not hold.

The sequence was obtained from a woman aged 45 to 65 in good health and CMV-seropositive. The sample taken for sequencing was PBMCs. The chain links TRBV5-6 to TRBJ1-2; the match to TRBD1 covers 8 bases. Here the CDR3 reads CASSLVQRQGRNYGYTF. Written as DNA, the CDR3 is TGTGCCAGCAGCTTGGTCCAAAGACAGGGGAGAAACTATGGCTACACCTTC.